Here is one T cell receptor (beta chain) with its context. The record originates from a study of blood T cell repertoires in COVID-19. The V end was cut by 4 bases, the J end by 7 bases, with 11 bases between. This CDR3 has 13 amino acids. Germline V gives CDR1 SGHKS, CDR2 YYEKEE (reference sequence). The repertoire was sequenced with immunoSEQ multiplex PCR; TCRdb's copy has only in-frame clones and lacks some. The sample lists some 180,000 clones, roughly 84% seen once, with approximately 3% in the top ten. Sequencing was done on a sample of PBMCs or T cells enriched from blood (not recorded which). V gene TRBV5-5 combines with J gene TRBJ1-4, with no clear D. The TCR comes from a woman aged 30 to 39 who had been exposed to COVID-19. The CDR3 DNA follows: TGTGCCAGCAGCGCCCAGTATGGTGAAAAACTGTTTTTT. It is translated as CASSAQYGEKLFF. Variable domain in full (rest from reference TRBV5-5 and TRBJ1-4): DAGVTQSPTHLIKTRGQQVTLRCSPISGHKSVSWYQQVLGQGPQFIFQYYEKEERGRGNFPDRFSARQFPNYSSELNVNALLLGDSALYLCASSAQYGEKLFFGSGTQLSVL.